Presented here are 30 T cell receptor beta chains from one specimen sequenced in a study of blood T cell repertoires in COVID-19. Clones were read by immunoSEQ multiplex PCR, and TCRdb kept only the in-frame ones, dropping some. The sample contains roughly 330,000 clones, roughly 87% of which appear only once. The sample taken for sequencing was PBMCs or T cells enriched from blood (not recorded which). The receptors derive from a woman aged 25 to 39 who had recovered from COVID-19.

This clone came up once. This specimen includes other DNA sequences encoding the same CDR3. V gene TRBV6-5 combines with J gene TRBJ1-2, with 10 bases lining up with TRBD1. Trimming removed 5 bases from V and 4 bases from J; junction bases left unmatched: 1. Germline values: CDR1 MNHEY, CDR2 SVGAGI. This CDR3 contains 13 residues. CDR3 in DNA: TGTGCCAGCAGTAGGACAGGGGGCTATGGCTACACCTTC. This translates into CASSRTGGYGYTF.

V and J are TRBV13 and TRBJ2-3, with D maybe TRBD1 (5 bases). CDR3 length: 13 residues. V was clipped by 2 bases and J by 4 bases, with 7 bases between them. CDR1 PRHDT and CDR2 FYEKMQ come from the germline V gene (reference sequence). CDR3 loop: CASSLQGADTQYF. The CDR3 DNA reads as TGTGCCAGCAGCTTACAGGGCGCAGATACGCAGTATTTT.

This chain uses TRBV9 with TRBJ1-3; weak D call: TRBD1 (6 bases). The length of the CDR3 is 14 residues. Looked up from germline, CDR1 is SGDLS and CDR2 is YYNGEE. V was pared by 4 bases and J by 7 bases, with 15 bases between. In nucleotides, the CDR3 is TGTGCCAGCAGCCCCGGACAGAGAGTGAACACCATATATTTT. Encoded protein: CASSPGQRVNTIYF.

In DNA form, the CDR3 reads TGTGCCAGCACCCAATCCCCAGGGGGCTGGGACGAAAAACTGTTTTTT. Translated, it gives CASTQSPGGWDEKLFF. The chain combines TRBV7-2 with TRBJ1-4; TRBD1 aligns across 8 bases. Germline V gives CDR1 SGHTA, CDR2 FQGNSA. V dropped 7 bases and J dropped 8; count of bases not matched to a gene: 15. This CDR3 has 16 residues. Based on the CDR3 plus reference TRBV7-2 and TRBJ1-4, the full variable domain is GAGVSQSPSNKVTEKGKDVELRCDPISGHTALYWYRQSLGQGLEFLIYFQGNSAPDKSGLPSDRFSAERTGGSVSTLTIQRTQQEDSAVYLCASTQSPGGWDEKLFFGSGTQLSVL.

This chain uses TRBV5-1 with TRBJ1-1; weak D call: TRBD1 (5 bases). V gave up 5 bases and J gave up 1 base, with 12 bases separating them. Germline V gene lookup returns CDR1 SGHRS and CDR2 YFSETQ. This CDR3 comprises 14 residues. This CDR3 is CASRGDTENTEAFF. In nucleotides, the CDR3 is TGCGCCAGCAGAGGGGATACCGAGAACACTGAAGCTTTCTTT.

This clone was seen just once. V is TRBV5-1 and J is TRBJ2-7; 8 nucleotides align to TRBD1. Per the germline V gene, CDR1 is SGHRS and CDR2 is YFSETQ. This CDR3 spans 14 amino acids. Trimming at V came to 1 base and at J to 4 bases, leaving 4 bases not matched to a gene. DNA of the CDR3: TGCGCCAGCAGCTTGTCACAGGGGGAATACGAGCAGTACTTC. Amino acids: CASSLSQGEYEQYF.

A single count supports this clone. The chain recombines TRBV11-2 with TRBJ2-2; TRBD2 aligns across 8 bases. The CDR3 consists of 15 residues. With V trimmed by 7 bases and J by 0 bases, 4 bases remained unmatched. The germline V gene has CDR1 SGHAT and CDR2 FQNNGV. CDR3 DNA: TGTGCCAGCACCCGGGGGGGATCGAACACCGGGGAGCTGTTTTTT. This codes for CASTRGGSNTGELFF.

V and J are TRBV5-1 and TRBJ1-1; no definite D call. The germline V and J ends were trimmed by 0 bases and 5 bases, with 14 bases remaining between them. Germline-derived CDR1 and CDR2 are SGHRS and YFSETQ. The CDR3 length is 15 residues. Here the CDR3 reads CASSLVGRERTEAFF. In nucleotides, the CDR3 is TGCGCCAGCAGCTTGGTAGGGAGGGAAAGGACTGAAGCTTTCTTT.

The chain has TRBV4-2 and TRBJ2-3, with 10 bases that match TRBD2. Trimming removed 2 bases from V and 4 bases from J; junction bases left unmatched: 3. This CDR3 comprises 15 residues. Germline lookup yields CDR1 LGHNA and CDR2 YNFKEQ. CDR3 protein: CASSQTSGVADTQYF. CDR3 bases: TGTGCCAGCAGCCAAACTAGCGGGGTTGCAGATACGCAGTATTTT.

CDR3 bases: TGTGCCTGGAGTGGCGGGGGGGCCTCCTACAATGAGCAGTTCTTC. It is translated as CAWSGGGASYNEQFF. The gene calls are TRBV30 and TRBJ2-1; 9 bases are shared with TRBD2. Germline values: CDR1 GTSNPN, CDR2 SVGIG (reference sequence). V was clipped by 1 base and J by 0 bases; unmatched bases: 1. The length of the CDR3 is 15 residues. Complete variable domain (other parts from reference TRBV30 and TRBJ2-1): SQTIHQWPATLVQPVGSPLSLECTVEGTSNPNLYWYRQAAGRGLQLLFYSVGIGQISSEVPQNLSASRPQDRQFILSSKKLLLSDSGFYLCAWSGGGASYNEQFFGPGTRLTVL.

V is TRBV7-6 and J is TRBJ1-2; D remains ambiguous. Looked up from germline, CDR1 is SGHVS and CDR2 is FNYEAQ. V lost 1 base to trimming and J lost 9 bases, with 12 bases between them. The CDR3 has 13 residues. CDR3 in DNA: TGTGCCAGCAGCTTAGAGGCAACGGGGAGCTACACCTTC. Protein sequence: CASSLEATGSYTF.

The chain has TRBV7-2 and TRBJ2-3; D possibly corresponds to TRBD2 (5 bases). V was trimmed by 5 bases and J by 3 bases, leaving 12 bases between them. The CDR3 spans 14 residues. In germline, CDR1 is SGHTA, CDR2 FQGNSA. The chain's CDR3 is CASSPPGVTDTQYF. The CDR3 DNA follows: TGTGCCAGCAGCCCCCCCGGGGTAACAGATACGCAGTATTTT. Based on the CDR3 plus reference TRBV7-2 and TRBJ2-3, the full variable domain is GAGVSQSPSNKVTEKGKDVELRCDPISGHTALYWYRQSLGQGLEFLIYFQGNSAPDKSGLPSDRFSAERTGGSVSTLTIQRTQQEDSAVYLCASSPPGVTDTQYFGPGTRLTVL.

The CDR3 DNA is TGTGCCAGCAGCCGGACAGACGACGAGCAGTACTTC. Residues: CASSRTDDEQYF. This chain joins TRBV9 and TRBJ2-7; possibly TRBD1 for D (6 bases). Trimming cost V 4 bases and J 5 bases, with 10 bases left between them. The CDR3 spans 12 residues. The germline V gene has CDR1 SGDLS and CDR2 YYNGEE. The entire variable domain, with the rest obtained from reference TRBV9 and TRBJ2-7, is as follows: DSGVTQTPKHLITATGQRVTLRCSPRSGDLSVYWYQQSLDQGLQFLIQYYNGEERAKGNILERFSAQQFPDLHSELNLSSLELGDSALYFCASSRTDDEQYFGPGTRLTVT.

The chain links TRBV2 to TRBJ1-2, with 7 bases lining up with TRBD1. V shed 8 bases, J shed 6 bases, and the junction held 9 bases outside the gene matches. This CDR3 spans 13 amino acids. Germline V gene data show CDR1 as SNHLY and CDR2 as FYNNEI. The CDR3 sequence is CASAGQPNNGYTF. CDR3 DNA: TGTGCCAGCGCGGGACAGCCCAACAATGGCTACACCTTC.

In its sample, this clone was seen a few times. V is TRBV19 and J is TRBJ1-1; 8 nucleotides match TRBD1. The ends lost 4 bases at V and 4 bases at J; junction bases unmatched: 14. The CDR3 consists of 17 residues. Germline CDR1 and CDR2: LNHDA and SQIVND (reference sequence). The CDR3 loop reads CASSKGQGRNSGTEAFF. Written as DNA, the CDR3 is TGTGCCAGTAGTAAAGGACAGGGACGGAACTCGGGCACTGAAGCTTTCTTT.

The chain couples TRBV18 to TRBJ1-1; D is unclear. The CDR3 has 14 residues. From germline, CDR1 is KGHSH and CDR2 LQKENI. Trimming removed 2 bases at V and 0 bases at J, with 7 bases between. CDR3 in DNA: TGTGCCAGCTCACCAGGGGAGATGAACACTGAAGCTTTCTTT. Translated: CASSPGEMNTEAFF.

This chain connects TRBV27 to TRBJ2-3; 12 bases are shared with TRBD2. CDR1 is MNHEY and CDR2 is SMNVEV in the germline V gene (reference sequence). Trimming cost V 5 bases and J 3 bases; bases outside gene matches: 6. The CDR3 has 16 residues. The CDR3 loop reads CASSPTSGGRTDTQYF. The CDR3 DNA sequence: TGTGCCAGCAGTCCGACTAGCGGGGGCCGTACAGATACGCAGTATTTT.

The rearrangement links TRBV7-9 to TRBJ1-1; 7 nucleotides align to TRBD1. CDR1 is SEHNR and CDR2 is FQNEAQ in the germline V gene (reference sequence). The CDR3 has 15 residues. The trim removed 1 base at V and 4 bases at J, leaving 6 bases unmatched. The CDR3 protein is CASSLVRGRATEAFF. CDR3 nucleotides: TGTGCCAGCAGCTTAGTAAGGGGGCGGGCCACTGAAGCTTTCTTT.

The CDR3 coding sequence is TGTGCCAGCAGTGAAGCCCCGCGCGTCTACGAGCAGTACTTC. This encodes CASSEAPRVYEQYF. V gene TRBV2 combines with J gene TRBJ2-7; the D is unclear. V was clipped by 0 bases and J by 3 bases, with 9 bases between them. CDR3 size: 14 residues. Germline V gene lookup returns CDR1 SNHLY and CDR2 FYNNEI.

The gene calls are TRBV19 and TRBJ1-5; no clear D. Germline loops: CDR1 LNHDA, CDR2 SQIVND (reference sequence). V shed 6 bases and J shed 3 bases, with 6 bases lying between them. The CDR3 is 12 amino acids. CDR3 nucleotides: TGTGCCAGTAGCCTCCTCAATCAGCCCCAGCATTTT. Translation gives CASSLLNQPQHF. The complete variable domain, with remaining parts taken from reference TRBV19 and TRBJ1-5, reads DGGITQSPKYLFRKEGQNVTLSCEQNLNHDAMYWYRQDPGQGLRLIYYSQIVNDFQKGDIAEGYSVSREKKESFPLTVTSAQKNPTAFYLCASSLLNQPQHFGDGTRLSIL.

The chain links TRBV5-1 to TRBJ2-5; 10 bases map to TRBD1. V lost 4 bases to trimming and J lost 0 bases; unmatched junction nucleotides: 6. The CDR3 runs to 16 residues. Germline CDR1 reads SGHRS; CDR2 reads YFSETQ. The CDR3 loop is CASSQWTGGYQETQYF. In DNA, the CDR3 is TGCGCCAGCAGCCAATGGACAGGGGGGTACCAAGAGACCCAGTACTTC.

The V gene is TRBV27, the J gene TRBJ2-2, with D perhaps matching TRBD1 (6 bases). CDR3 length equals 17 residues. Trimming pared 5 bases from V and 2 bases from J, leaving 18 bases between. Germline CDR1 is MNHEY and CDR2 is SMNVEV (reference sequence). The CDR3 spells CASSPAGGQINTGELFF. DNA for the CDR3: TGTGCCAGCAGTCCGGCCGGAGGACAGATTAACACCGGGGAGCTGTTTTTT.

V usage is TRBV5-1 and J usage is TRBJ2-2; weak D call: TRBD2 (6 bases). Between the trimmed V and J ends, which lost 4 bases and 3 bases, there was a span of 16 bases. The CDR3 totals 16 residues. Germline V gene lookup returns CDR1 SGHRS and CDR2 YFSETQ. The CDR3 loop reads CASSNGLRRDTGELFF. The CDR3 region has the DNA TGCGCCAGCAGCAATGGACTCCGGAGGGACACCGGGGAGCTGTTTTTT.

The CDR3 bases are TGTGCCAGCAGAAGACAGGGTACCAATCAGCCCCAGCATTTT. Protein sequence: CASRRQGTNQPQHF. The chain joins TRBV6-5 to TRBJ1-5; 7 bases line up with TRBD1. The CDR3 contains 14 residues. Germline V gene sequence: CDR1 MNHEY, CDR2 SVGAGI. With V trimmed by 6 bases and J by 3 bases, 5 bases remained unmatched.

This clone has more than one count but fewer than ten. The CDR3 here is CSAHTGQGAEKLFF. The CDR3 DNA follows: TGCAGCGCCCACACCGGACAAGGGGCTGAAAAACTGTTTTTT. V is TRBV29-1 and J is TRBJ1-4, with D possibly being TRBD1 (5 bases). V was shortened by 7 bases and J by 7 bases, with 19 bases between the two germline ends. CDR3 size: 14 residues. The germline V gene has CDR1 SQVTM and CDR2 ANQGSEA.

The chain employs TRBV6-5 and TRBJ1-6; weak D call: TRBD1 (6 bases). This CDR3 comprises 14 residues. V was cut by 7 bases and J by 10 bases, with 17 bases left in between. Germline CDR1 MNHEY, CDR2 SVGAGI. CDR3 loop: CASILSRGSSPLHF. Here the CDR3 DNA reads TGTGCCAGCATTCTAAGCAGGGGTAGCTCACCCCTCCACTTT.

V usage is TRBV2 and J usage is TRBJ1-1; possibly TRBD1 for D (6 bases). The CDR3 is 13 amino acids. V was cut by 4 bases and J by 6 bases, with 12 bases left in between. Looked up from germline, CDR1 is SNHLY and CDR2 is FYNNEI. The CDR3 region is CASSVNQGPEAFF. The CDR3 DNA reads TGTGCCAGCAGTGTGAATCAGGGGCCTGAAGCTTTCTTT.

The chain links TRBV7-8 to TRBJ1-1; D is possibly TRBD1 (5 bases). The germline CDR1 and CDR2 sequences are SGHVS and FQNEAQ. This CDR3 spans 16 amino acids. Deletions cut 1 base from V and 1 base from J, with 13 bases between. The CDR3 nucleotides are TGTGCCAGCAGCTTAGGGGTGGGGCAGGCGAACACTGAAGCTTTCTTT. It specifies CASSLGVGQANTEAFF. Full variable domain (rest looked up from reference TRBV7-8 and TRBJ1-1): GAGVSQSPRYKVAKRGQDVALRCDPISGHVSLFWYQQALGQGPEFLTYFQNEAQLDKSGLPSDRFFAERPEGSVSTLKIQRTQQEDSAVYLCASSLGVGQANTEAFFGQGTRLTVV.

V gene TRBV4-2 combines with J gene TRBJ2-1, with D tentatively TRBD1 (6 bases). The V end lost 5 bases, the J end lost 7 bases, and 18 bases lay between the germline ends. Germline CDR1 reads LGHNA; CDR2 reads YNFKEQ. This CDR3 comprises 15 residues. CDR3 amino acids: CASSTRRNRENEQFF. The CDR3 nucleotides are TGTGCCAGCAGCACCCGCCGTAACAGGGAGAATGAGCAGTTCTTC.

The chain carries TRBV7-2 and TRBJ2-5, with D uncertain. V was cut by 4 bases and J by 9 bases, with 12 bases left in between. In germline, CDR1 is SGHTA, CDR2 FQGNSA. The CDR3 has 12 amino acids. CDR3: CASSSPVGSQYF. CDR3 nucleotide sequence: TGTGCCAGCAGCTCCCCCGTTGGCTCCCAGTACTTC.